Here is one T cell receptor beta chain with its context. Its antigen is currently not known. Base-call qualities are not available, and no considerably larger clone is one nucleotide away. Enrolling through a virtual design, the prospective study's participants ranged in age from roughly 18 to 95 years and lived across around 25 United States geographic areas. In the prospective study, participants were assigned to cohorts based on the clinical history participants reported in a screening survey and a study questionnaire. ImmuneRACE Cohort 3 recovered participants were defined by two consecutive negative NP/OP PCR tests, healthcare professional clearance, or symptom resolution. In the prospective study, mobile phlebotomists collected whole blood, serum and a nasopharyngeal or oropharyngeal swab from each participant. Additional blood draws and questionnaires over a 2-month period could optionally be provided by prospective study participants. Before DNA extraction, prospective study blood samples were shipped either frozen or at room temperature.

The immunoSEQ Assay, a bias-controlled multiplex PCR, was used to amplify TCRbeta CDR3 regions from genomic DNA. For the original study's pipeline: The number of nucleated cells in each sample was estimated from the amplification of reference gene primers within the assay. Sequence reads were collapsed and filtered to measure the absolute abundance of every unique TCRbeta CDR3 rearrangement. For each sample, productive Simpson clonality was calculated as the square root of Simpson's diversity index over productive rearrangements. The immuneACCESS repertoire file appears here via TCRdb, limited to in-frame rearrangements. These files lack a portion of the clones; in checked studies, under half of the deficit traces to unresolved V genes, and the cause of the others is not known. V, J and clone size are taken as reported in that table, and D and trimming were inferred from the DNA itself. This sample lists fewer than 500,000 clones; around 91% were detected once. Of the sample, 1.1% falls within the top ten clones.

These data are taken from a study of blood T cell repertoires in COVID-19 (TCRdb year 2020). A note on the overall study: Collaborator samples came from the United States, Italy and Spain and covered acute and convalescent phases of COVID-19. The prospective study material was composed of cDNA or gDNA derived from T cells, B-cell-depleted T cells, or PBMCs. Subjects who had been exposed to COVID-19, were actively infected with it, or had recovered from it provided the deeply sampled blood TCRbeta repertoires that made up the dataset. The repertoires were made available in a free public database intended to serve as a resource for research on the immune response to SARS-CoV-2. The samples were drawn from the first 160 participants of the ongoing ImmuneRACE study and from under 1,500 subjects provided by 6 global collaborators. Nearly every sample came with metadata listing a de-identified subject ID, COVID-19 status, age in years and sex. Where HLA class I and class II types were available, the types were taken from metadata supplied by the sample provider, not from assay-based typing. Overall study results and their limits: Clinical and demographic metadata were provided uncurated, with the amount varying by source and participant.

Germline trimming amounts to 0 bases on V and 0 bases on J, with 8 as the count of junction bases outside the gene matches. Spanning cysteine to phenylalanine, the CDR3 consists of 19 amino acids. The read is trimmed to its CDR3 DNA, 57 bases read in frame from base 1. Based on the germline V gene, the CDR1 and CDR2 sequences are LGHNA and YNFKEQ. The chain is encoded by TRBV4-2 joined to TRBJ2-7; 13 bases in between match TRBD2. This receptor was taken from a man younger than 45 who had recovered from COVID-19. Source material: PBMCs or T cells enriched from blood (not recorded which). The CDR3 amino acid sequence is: CASSQEFGTSGTSSYEQYF. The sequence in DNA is TGTGCCAGCAGCCAAGAGTTTGGGACTAGCGGGACTAGCTCCTACGAGCAGTACTTC.